A single TCR beta chain is shown here with its context. V gave up 5 bases and J gave up 10 bases, with 13 bases separating them. The CDR3 covers 13 residues. Germline loops: CDR1 SGHDT, CDR2 YYEEEE. The table came from immunoSEQ multiplex PCR; TCRdb's copy has only in-frame clones and leaves some out. The sample lists almost 500,000 clones, more than 85% occurring once. This specimen comes from a study of blood T cell repertoires in COVID-19. Ages ranged from about 18 to 89 years, with residence in approximately 25 US areas. Each participant's cohort was designated according to participant-reported clinical history.

The source of this sequence is a woman aged 55-70 years who had recovered from COVID-19. Sequenced input: PBMCs or T cells enriched from blood (not recorded which). The V gene is TRBV5-6, the J gene TRBJ1-6; possibly TRBD1 for D (6 bases). The CDR3 spells CASRGAGVSPLHF. The CDR3 coding sequence is TGTGCCAGCAGAGGCGCAGGGGTATCACCCCTCCACTTT. The whole variable domain, filled in from reference TRBV5-6 and TRBJ1-6, reads DAGVTQSPTHLIKTRGQQVTLRCSPKSGHDTVSWYQQALGQGPQFIFQYYEEEERQRGNFPDRFSGHQFPNYSSELNVNALLLGDSALYLCASRGAGVSPLHFGNGTRLTVT.